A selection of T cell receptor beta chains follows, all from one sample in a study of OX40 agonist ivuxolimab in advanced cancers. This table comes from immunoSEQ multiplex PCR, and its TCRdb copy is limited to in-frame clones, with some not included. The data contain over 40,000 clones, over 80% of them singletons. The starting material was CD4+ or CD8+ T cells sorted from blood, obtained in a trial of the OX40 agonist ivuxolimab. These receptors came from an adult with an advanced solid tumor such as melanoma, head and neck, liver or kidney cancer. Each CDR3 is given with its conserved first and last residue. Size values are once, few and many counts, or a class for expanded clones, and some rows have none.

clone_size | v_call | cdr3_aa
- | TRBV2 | CASTPRLRGRNTGELFF
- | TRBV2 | CASSEVVGRNTIYF
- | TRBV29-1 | CSVEDTGELFF
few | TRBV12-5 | CASGFGGAREQFF
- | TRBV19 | CASSNRGSQYF
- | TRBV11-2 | CASSVTDDREAFF
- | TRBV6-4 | CASSDSNGGYTF
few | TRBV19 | CASSMAGTAYEQYF
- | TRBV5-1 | CASNPGQTPLGYTF
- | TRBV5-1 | CASSSGSGYTDTQYF
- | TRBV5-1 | CASSLRFNKAGNEKLFF
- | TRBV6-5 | CASSYGEGTEAFF
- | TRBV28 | CASSLAASYEQYF
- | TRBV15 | CATSRTLPGASGSGGHTDTQYF
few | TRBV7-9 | CASTHGDEQYF
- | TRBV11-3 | CASSLVTGETGELFF
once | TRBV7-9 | CASSSYSTEAFF
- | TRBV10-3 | CAISDSTYEQYF